A single sample is the source of the 9 T cell receptor beta chains below, sequenced in a study of CD8 T cells in Susac syndrome. With random hexamers, reverse transcription was performed on roughly 0.5 to 1 ug of RNA. A single record per CDR3 protein comes from TCRdb applying MiXCR to the immunoSEQ multiplex PCR reads. The sample lists over 130,000 distinct CDR3 sequences; approximately 95% were seen once. The sequencing input was CD4+ T cells from PBMCs. These receptors were obtained from a human donor with multiple sclerosis.

The chain uses TRBV12-3 or TRBV12-4 and TRBJ1-1; a possible D gene is TRBD1 (5 bases). Trimming cost V 8 bases and J 0 bases, with 19 bases left between them. This CDR3 has 16 residues. CDR3 amino acids: CASRRNPGPMNTEAFF. The CDR3 DNA reads TGTGCCAGCCGCCGCAACCCGGGACCTATGAACACTGAAGCTTTCTTT.

The CDR3 loop reads CSVAASGKLLGTDTQYF. The CDR3 DNA is TGCAGCGTTGCGGCTAGCGGGAAGCTGTTGGGCACAGATACGCAGTATTTT. The chain recombines TRBV29-1 with TRBJ2-3; 9 bases line up with TRBD2. J gave up 1 base and V 4 bases, and 12 bases lay outside the gene matches. This CDR3 has 17 residues. Germline V gene lookup returns CDR1 SQVTM and CDR2 ANQGSEA.

The CDR3 protein is CATSRDRALRGGNQPQHF. The CDR3 DNA reads as TGTGCCACCAGCAGAGATCGGGCTCTACGAGGGGGCAATCAGCCCCAGCATTTT. This chain joins TRBV15 and TRBJ1-5; D is possibly TRBD1 (5 bases). CDR3 size: 18 residues. Germline CDR1 and CDR2: LNHNV and YYDKDF (reference sequence). V lost 0 bases and J lost 2, with 17 bases in between.

The V call is TRBV2, the J call TRBJ2-3; TRBD2 might be the D (5 bases). From germline, CDR1 is SNHLY and CDR2 FYNNEI. V lost 10 bases and J lost 3, with 14 bases in between. The CDR3 covers 13 residues. The CDR3 DNA reads TGTGCCAACAAGTTCGGGATAACAGATACGCAGTATTTT. It encodes CANKFGITDTQYF.

The chain joins TRBV5-1 to TRBJ2-7; 7 bases fit TRBD1. Looked up from germline, CDR1 is SGHRS and CDR2 is YFSETQ. V lost 4 bases, J lost 5 bases, and 9 bases stayed unmatched. The CDR3 has 14 amino acids. The DNA for the CDR3 is TGCGCCAGCAGCCCCTCCGGGACAGTAAACGAGCAGTACTTC. Translation: CASSPSGTVNEQYF. The full variable domain, its missing parts supplied by reference TRBV5-1 and TRBJ2-7, is KAGVTQTPRYLIKTRGQQVTLSCSPISGHRSVSWYQQTPGQGLQFLFEYFSETQRNKGNFPGRFSGRQFSNSRSEMNVSTLELGDSALYLCASSPSGTVNEQYFGPGTRLTVT.

The chain links TRBV9 to TRBJ2-1; D remains ambiguous. CDR3 length equals 12 residues. V lost 0 bases, J lost 9 bases, and 7 bases lay in between. In germline, CDR1 is SGDLS, CDR2 YYNGEE. CDR3 in DNA: TGTGCCAGCAGCGTAGTAGGTAGTGAGCAGTTCTTC. It translates to CASSVVGSEQFF.

This clonotype was recorded only once. The gene calls are TRBV18 and TRBJ2-7; the D gene is possibly TRBD2 (6 bases). The CDR3 length is 14 residues. V was clipped by 6 bases and J by 5 bases, with 17 bases between them. The V gene's germline CDR1 is KGHSH and CDR2 LQKENI. In nucleotides, the CDR3 is TGTGCCAGCTCGCCGGGACTCCGTCCCCACGAGCAGTACTTC. As protein: CASSPGLRPHEQYF.

The chain carries TRBV28 and TRBJ2-7; perhaps TRBD2 as D (6 bases). This CDR3 contains 13 residues. Germline-derived CDR1 and CDR2 are MDHEN and SYDVKM. Trimming cost V 8 bases and J 1 base, with 12 bases left between them. This CDR3 is CASGRGMSYEQYF. As DNA, the CDR3 is TGTGCCAGCGGACGGGGGATGTCCTACGAGCAGTACTTC.

The CDR3, as DNA: TGTGCCAGCAGCCCGAGACAGGGTCGAGCTTTCTTT. Residues: CASSPRQGRAFF. V is TRBV3-1 and J is TRBJ1-1; 7 bases line up with TRBD1. The CDR3 extends over 12 amino acids. J gave up 10 bases and V 4 bases, and 6 bases lay outside the gene matches. The germline V gene encodes CDR1 LGHDT and CDR2 YNNKEL (reference sequence). Drawing the rest from reference TRBV3-1 and TRBJ1-1, the complete variable domain is DTAVSQTPKYLVTQMGNDKSIKCEQNLGHDTMYWYKQDSKKFLKIMFSYNNKELIINETVPNRFSPKSPDKAHLNLHINSLELGDSAVYFCASSPRQGRAFFGQGTRLTVV.